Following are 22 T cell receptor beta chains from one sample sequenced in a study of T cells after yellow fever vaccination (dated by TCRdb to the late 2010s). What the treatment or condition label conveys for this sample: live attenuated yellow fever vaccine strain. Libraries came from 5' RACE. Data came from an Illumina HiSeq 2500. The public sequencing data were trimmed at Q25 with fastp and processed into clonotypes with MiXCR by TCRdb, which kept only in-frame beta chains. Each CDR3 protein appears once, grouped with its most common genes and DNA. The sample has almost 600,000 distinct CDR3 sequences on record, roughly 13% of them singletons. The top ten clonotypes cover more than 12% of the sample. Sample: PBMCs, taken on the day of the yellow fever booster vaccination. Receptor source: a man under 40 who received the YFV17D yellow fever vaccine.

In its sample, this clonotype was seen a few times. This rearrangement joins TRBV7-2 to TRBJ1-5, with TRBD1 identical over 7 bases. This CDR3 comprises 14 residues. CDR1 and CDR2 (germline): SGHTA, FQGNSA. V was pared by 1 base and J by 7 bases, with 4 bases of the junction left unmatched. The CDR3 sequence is CASSLGPGGQPQHF. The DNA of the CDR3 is TGTGCCAGCAGCTTAGGTCCAGGGGGACAGCCCCAGCATTTT.

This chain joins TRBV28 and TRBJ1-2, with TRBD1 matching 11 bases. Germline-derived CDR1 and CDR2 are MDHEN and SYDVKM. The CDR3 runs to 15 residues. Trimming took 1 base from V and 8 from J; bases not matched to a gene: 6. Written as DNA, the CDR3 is TGTGCCAGCAGTTTATTGGCTGGACAGGGGGCAGGCTACACCTTC. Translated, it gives CASSLLAGQGAGYTF.

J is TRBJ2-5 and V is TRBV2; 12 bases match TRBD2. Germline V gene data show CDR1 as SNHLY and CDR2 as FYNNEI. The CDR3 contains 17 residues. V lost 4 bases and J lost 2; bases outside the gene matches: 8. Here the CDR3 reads CASSAGTSGPGQETQYF. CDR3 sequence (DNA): TGTGCCAGCAGTGCGGGGACTAGCGGGCCCGGTCAAGAGACCCAGTACTTC.

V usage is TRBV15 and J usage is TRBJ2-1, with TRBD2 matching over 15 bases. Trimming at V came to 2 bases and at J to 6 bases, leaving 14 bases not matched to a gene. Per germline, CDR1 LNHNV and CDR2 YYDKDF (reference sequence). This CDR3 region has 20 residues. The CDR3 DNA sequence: TGTGCCACCAGCAGAAAAGGAGAAATGGGGACTAGCGGGGGGTCCAATGAGCAGTTCTTC. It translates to CATSRKGEMGTSGGSNEQFF.

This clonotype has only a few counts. CDR3 amino acids: CAISSKLPGQGASEQYF. Here the CDR3 DNA reads TGTGCCATCAGTTCTAAGCTCCCGGGACAGGGGGCATCCGAGCAGTACTTC. The chain combines TRBV10-3 with TRBJ2-7; the match to TRBD1 covers 12 bases. With 5 bases clipped from V and 6 bases from J, the junction kept 14 bases outside the gene matches. The CDR3 runs 17 residues. From germline, CDR1 is ENHRY and CDR2 SYGVKD.

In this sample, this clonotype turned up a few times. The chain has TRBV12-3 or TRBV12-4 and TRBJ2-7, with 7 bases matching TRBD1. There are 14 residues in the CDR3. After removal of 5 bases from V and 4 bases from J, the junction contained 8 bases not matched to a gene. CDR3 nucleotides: TGTGCCAGCAGTCCTGGTGGACAGGTTTACGAGCAGTACTTC. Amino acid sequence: CASSPGGQVYEQYF.

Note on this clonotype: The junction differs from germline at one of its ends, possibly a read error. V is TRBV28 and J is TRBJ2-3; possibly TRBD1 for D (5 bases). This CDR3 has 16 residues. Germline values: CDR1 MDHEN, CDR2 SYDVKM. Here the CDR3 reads CASSLQGRGYTDTQYF. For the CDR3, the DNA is TGTGCCAGCAGTTTACAGGGAAGAGGATACACAGATACACAGTATTTT.

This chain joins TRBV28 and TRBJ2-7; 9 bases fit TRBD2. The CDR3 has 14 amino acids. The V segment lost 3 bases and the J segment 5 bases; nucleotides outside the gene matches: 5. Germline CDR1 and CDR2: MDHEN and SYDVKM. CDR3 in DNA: TGTGCCAGCAGTTTTAGCGGGAGTATCCACGAGCAGTACTTC. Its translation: CASSFSGSIHEQYF. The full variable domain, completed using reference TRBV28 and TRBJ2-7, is DVKVTQSSRYLVKRTGEKVFLECVQDMDHENMFWYRQDPGLGLRLIYFSYDVKMKEKGDIPEGYSVSREKKERFSLILESASTNQTSMYLCASSFSGSIHEQYFGPGTRLTVT.

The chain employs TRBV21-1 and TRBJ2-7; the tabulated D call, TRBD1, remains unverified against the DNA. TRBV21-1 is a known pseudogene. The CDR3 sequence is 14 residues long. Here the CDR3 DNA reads TGTGCCAGCAGCAAACCCGGGACACCTCTCGAGCAGTACTTC. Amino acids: CASSKPGTPLEQYF.

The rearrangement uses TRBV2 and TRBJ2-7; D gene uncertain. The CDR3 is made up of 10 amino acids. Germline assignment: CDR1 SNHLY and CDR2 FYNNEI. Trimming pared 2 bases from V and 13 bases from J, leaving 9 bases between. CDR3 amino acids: CASSESSPYF. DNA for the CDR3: TGTGCCAGCAGTGAATCCTCACCCTACTTC.

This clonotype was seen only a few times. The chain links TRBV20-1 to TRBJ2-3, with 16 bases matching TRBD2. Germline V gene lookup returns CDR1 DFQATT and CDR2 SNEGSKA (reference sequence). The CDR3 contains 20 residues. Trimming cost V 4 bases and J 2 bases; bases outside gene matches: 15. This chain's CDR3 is CSATGTSGRAGIIPTDTQYF. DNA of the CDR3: TGCAGTGCTACCGGGACTAGCGGGAGGGCCGGGATCATTCCCACAGATACGCAGTATTTT.

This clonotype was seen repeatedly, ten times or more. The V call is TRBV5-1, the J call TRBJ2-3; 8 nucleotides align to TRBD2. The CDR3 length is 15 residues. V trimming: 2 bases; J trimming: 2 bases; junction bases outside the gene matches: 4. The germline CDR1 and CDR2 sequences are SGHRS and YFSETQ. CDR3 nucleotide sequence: TGCGCCAGCAGCTTAGCACTAGCGGCCACAGATACGCAGTATTTT. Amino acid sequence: CASSLALAATDTQYF.

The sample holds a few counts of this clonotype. The CDR3 loop is CAISDLAGSYEQYF. The CDR3 region has the DNA TGTGCCATCAGTGACCTAGCGGGGTCCTACGAGCAGTACTTC. The chain recombines TRBV10-3 with TRBJ2-7, with 9 positions matching TRBD2. Germline V CDR1 and CDR2: ENHRY, SYGVKD. Trimming cost V 3 bases and J 1 base; bases outside gene matches: 1. CDR3 length: 14 residues.

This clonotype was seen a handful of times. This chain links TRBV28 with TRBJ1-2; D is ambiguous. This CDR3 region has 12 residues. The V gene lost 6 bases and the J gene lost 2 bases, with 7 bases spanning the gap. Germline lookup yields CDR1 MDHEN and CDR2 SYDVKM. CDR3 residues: CASRYVNYGYTF. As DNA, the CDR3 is TGTGCCAGCAGATACGTAAACTATGGCTACACCTTC.

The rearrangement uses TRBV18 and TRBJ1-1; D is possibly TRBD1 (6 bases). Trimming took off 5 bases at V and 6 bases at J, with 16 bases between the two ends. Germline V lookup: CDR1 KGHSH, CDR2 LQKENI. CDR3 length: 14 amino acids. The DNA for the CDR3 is TGTGCCAGCTCAGCCTACAGGGATAACCCTGAAGCTTTCTTT. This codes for CASSAYRDNPEAFF.

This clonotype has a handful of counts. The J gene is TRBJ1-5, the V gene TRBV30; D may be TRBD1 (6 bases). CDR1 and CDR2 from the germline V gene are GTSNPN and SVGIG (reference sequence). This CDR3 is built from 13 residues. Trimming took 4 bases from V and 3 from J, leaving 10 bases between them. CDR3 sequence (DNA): TGTGCCTGGACGAGGGGGTACAATCAGCCCCAGCATTTT. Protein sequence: CAWTRGYNQPQHF.

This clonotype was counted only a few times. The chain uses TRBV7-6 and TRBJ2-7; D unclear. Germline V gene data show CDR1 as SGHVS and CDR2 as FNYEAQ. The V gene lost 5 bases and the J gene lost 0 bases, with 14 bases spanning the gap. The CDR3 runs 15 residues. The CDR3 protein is CASSLGAQSSYEQYF. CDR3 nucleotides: TGTGCCAGCAGCCTCGGAGCCCAGAGCTCCTACGAGCAGTACTTC.

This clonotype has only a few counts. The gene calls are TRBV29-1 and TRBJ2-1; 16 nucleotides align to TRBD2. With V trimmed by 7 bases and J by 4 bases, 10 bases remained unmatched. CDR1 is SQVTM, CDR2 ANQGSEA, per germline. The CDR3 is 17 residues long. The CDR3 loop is CSGGLAGGSGSYNEQFF. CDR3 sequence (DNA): TGCAGCGGGGGACTAGCGGGAGGGTCCGGGAGTTACAATGAGCAGTTCTTC.

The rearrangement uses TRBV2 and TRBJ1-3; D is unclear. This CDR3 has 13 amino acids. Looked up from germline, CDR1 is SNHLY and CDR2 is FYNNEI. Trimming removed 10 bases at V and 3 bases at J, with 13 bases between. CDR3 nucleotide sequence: TGTGCCACGGGGTGGTCGGATGGAAACACCATATATTTT. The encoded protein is CATGWSDGNTIYF.

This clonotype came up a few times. CDR3 region: CASSEDRAKPTDTQYF. CDR3 bases: TGTGCCAGCAGTGAAGACAGGGCCAAACCCACAGATACGCAGTATTTT. V and J are TRBV2 and TRBJ2-3, with D maybe TRBD1 (6 bases). The V end was cut by 1 base, the J end by 2 bases, with 13 bases between. The germline V gene encodes CDR1 SNHLY and CDR2 FYNNEI. The CDR3 contains 16 residues.

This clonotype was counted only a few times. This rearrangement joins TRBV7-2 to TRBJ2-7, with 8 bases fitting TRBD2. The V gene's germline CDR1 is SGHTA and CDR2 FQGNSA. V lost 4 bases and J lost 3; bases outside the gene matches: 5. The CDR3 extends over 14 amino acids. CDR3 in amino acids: CASSYGLAGYEQYF. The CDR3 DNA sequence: TGTGCCAGCAGCTACGGACTAGCCGGCTACGAGCAGTACTTC.

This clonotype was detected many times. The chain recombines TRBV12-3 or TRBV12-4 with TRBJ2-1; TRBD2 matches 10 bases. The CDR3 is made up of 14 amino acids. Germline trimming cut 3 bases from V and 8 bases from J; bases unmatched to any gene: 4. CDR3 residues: CASSFSGRGDEQFF. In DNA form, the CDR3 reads TGTGCCAGCAGTTTCAGCGGGAGGGGGGATGAGCAGTTCTTC.